This T cell receptor beta chain was retrieved from a study of cytomegalovirus exposure and HLA in healthy donors. General study points: An assumption of roughly uniform sequencing depth across donors underlay the presence/absence analyses. Around 18,000 TCR beta sequences were associated with HLA alleles at 0.05 false discovery rate in a later analysis. With later analysis, a missense DCLRE1C variant became linked to TCR beta V- and J-gene trimming.

Donors showed nominal health when sampled, although they likely had unrecorded immune exposures. In the case of this clone: Its specificity is unknown.

The PCR used 60 Vbeta and 13 Jbeta primers. Produced via immunoSEQ multiplex PCR; TCRdb's table is partial and in-frame only. Of some 150,000 clones in the sample, roughly 74% were seen once. The sequenced material came from PBMCs. This clonotype was obtained from a middle-aged man in good health and CMV-seronegative.

The CDR3 is CASSLLQGGPQETQYF. The CDR3 DNA follows: TGTGCCAGCAGCCTATTACAGGGGGGTCCCCAAGAGACCCAGTACTTC. The chain employs TRBV5-6 and TRBJ2-5, with TRBD1 matching 8 bases. J was trimmed by 1 base and V by 4 bases; bases with no gene match: 9. Germline V lookup: CDR1 SGHDT, CDR2 YYEEEE. CDR3 length equals 16 residues.